These T cell receptor beta chains were read from a single sample in a study of cytomegalovirus exposure and HLA in healthy donors. Assay: immunoSEQ multiplex PCR; the TCRdb copy retains only in-frame clones and omits some. The data contain roughly 160,000 clones, approximately 79% of them singletons. Source material: PBMCs. The receptors come from a man aged 55 to 70 in good health and CMV-seronegative. CDR3s include the opening cysteine and the closing phenylalanine or tryptophan. Fields, in order: J gene, D gene, CDR3 length, V gene, clone size, CDR3 protein, CDR3 DNA. D genes are given only for firm matches. Where a row states a size, it is once, few, many or the class of an expanded clone; other rows omit it.

j_call: TRBJ1-4
d_call: TRBD1
cdr3_length: 15
v_call: TRBV28
clone_size: few
cdr3_aa: CASSLGDRGFEKLFF
cdr3_nt: TGTGCCAGCAGTTTGGGGGACAGGGGGTTTGAAAAACTGTTTTTT

j_call: TRBJ1-1
d_call: -
cdr3_length: 13
v_call: TRBV29-1
clone_size: -
cdr3_aa: CSAKGGSNTEAFF
cdr3_nt: TGCAGCGCCAAAGGAGGAAGTAACACTGAAGCTTTCTTT

j_call: TRBJ1-2
d_call: -
cdr3_length: 16
v_call: TRBV18
clone_size: -
cdr3_aa: CASSPGTPGADYGYTF
cdr3_nt: TGTGCCAGCTCACCCGGGACACCCGGTGCGGACTATGGCTACACCTTC

j_call: TRBJ2-3
d_call: TRBD2
cdr3_length: 16
v_call: TRBV5-1
clone_size: -
cdr3_aa: CASSYRTSGSADTQYF
cdr3_nt: TGCGCCAGCAGCTACCGGACTAGCGGGAGTGCAGATACGCAGTATTTT

j_call: TRBJ2-7
d_call: -
cdr3_length: 11
v_call: TRBV21-1
clone_size: -
cdr3_aa: CASSKDLDSHF
cdr3_nt: TGTGCCAGCAGCAAAGATTTGGACAGTCACTTC

j_call: TRBJ2-1
d_call: TRBD2
cdr3_length: 14
v_call: TRBV7-2
clone_size: once
cdr3_aa: CASSRTSANNEQFF
cdr3_nt: TGTGCCAGCAGCCGAACTAGCGCCAACAATGAGCAGTTCTTC

j_call: TRBJ2-7
d_call: TRBD1
cdr3_length: 16
v_call: TRBV7-9
clone_size: -
cdr3_aa: CASSSGDRDGSYEQYF
cdr3_nt: TGTGCCAGCAGCTCAGGGGACAGGGACGGTTCCTACGAGCAGTACTTC

j_call: TRBJ1-1
d_call: -
cdr3_length: 15
v_call: TRBV7-9
clone_size: -
cdr3_aa: CASSSLHTSGKGAFF
cdr3_nt: TGTGCCAGCAGCTCACTTCATACCTCAGGGAAGGGAGCTTTCTTT

j_call: TRBJ2-7
d_call: -
cdr3_length: 15
v_call: TRBV10-3
clone_size: once
cdr3_aa: CAISESGPQSYEQYF
cdr3_nt: TGTGCCATCAGTGAGTCGGGCCCCCAGTCCTACGAGCAGTACTTC

j_call: TRBJ2-7
d_call: TRBD2
cdr3_length: 16
v_call: TRBV2
clone_size: -
cdr3_aa: CASNGLAGGNSDEQYF
cdr3_nt: TGTGCCAGCAATGGACTAGCGGGGGGCAACAGCGACGAGCAGTACTTC

j_call: TRBJ2-5
d_call: -
cdr3_length: 15
v_call: TRBV7-9
clone_size: -
cdr3_aa: CASSLYTTDQETQYF
cdr3_nt: TGTGCCAGCAGCTTATATACCACAGACCAAGAGACCCAGTACTTC